The present entry profiles one T cell receptor beta chain with its context. Its antigen remains unidentified. Base qualities are missing; no much larger clone stands one base away. The first patient joined ICON in the first half of 2016, and enrollment wrapped up when the last patient was enrolled in late 2018. From a subcohort of 70 or so patients, fresh tumor and matched uninvolved tissue were collected for in-depth immune analyses, including TCR sequencing. DNA isolated from bulk tissue, without cell sorting, was used for TCR sequencing. The entry originates in a study of tumor-infiltrating lymphocytes in localized non-small cell lung cancer (TCRdb year 2021). Broadly, across the study: Patients whose samples were collected after neoadjuvant chemotherapy, as well as both smokers and never-smokers and several histologies, were included in the cohort. The overall ICON cohort was composed of about 150 surgical patients with localized non-small cell lung cancer whose tumors were resected. Resected tumor tissue and uninvolved lung tissue described as non-adjacent to the tumor were contributed by each patient, with both tissues obtained from the same patient. Flow cytometry, multiplex immunofluorescence, RNA-seq, exome sequencing and proteomics were applied to the same patients as TCR sequencing, which was one of several integrated assays. A total of over 45 patients were included in the paired tumor versus uninvolved lung comparison of immunoSEQ T-cell fraction. General findings and caveats noted by the study authors: Because different assays used different pieces of the same tissue, technical variation could not be distinguished from intratumor heterogeneity. Assay coverage varied across patients depending on available tissue quantity, so only a subset of the cohort had TCR sequencing. Higher T cell infiltration in tumors than in uninvolved lung tissue was supported by TCRbeta sequencing, consistent with immunofluorescence CD3 counts. The TCR-derived T-cell fraction showed no difference between the flow cytometry-defined immunotypes IM1 (good prognosis) and IM2 (poor prognosis).

CDR3 length: 16 amino acids, cysteine to phenylalanine. Only CDR3 DNA is held: 48 bases, read in frame from base 1. According to the germline V gene (reference sequence), CDR1 reads SEHNR and CDR2 reads FQNEAQ. Trimming at the junction amounts to 1 base on V and 0 bases on J, and the germline ends lie 10 bases apart. The immunoSEQ assay used for TCR sequencing gave the T-cell fraction in both tumor and uninvolved lung tissue. Under the source paper's analysis protocol: In the survival analysis, patients were divided into a high T-cell fraction group (upper tertile) and a low T-cell fraction group (lower two tertiles), and the two groups were compared using a log-rank test. A signed-rank test was used to check for differences in T-cell fraction between paired tumor and uninvolved lung. TCRdb took this table from immuneACCESS and kept in-frame rearrangements with V and J called. Such tables lack part of the clones; where checked against another copy, unresolved V genes explain under half of the gap, and the rest is unexplained. V and J calls plus clone size are reproduced from that table; the DNA served to infer D and trimming. In all, the sample holds about 13,000 clones, and about 71% of those were seen once. The top ten clonotypes cover approximately 9% of the sample.

The clonotype was recovered from a human donor with non-small cell lung cancer. Here the chain combines TRBV7-9 and TRBJ2-1, with the D gene too uncertain to name. Sequenced material: uninvolved lung tissue not adjacent to the tumor. The DNA sequence follows: TGTGCCAGCAGCTTAGTTCCTTTAAGCTCCTACAATGAGCAGTTCTTC. This gives the protein CASSLVPLSSYNEQFF.